The rows below give T cell receptor beta chains drawn from one sample of a study of blood T cell repertoires in COVID-19. Libraries were prepared by immunoSEQ multiplex PCR; TCRdb keeps only in-frame clonotypes and omits some of them. This table has approximately 250,000 clones, 92% appearing once. Sequencing was done on a sample of peripheral blood. The receptors originated from a man aged 30 to 45 with COVID-19, enrolled during active disease. Both conserved end residues are part of each CDR3. The listing skips clone size in some rows; elsewhere it reads once, few, many or a size class.

clone_size v_call cdr3_aa
. TRBV9 CASSFPGGYSTDTQYF
. TRBV7-9 CASSFSNTEAFF
. TRBV27 CASSSIIGYQGASYNEQFF
. TRBV29-1 CSVRLLSTDTQYF
. TRBV27 CASSLGTGGTEAFF
few TRBV5-1 CASSLEDSRRLFF
. TRBV7-3 CASSPGTSSTDTQYF
. TRBV10-2 CASSGGGLGVLETQYF
. TRBV6-5 CASSYGTTLTGELFF
few TRBV21-1 CASSTGVYEQYF
. TRBV4-1 CASNQRTDYNSPLHF
. TRBV5-4 CASSHGSTVGGNTIYF
. TRBV15 CATSRESNTGVGNQPQHF
. TRBV18 CASSQGDATGELFF
once TRBV12-3/TRBV12-4 CASSSANGSPLHF
. TRBV10-2 CASSPTGGYGYTF
. TRBV18 CASSPPLVENEKLFF
. TRBV19 CASSSPTSGGTPYDEQYF
. TRBV7-6 CASSSPGHPQAYEQYF
. TRBV12-3/TRBV12-4 CASSATGYEQYF
once TRBV6-5 CASWGQGHEKLFF
. TRBV7-2 CASSFSGGSGANVLTF
. TRBV6-2/TRBV6-3 CASSYSGTSTGIYEQYF
. TRBV29-1 CSVESLTGARGYTF